The present T cell receptor beta chain was sequenced within a study of cytomegalovirus exposure and HLA in healthy donors. Study-wide points: Overall, about 160 TCR beta chains were annotated as cytomegalovirus-associated.

Clones were sequenced by immunoSEQ multiplex PCR, and TCRdb holds only the in-frame ones, with some missing. The table lists under 300,000 clones, 86% of them singletons, with roughly 1.2% in the top ten. About this clone: The antigen is undetermined.

The receptor was isolated from a woman aged 25-40 years in good health and CMV-seropositive. Source material: PBMCs.

The CDR3 DNA is TGTGCCAGCAGCTTTACAGCTTACAATGAGCAGTTCTTC. Amino acid sequence: CASSFTAYNEQFF. The chain links TRBV5-4 to TRBJ2-1; D gene uncertain. The CDR3 covers 13 residues. CDR1 and CDR2 (germline): SGHNT, YYREEE (reference sequence). Trimming left V 2 bases short and J 4 bases short, with 7 bases between.